The entry that follows covers one T cell receptor beta chain sequence. This sample was taken from a study of graft-versus-host responses after intestinal transplantation. Study at large: In this cohort, recipients had multivisceral, liver-intestinal, or isolated intestinal transplants. For around 3 years after anti-thymocyte globulin induction, all recipients took tacrolimus and steroids.

Profiled with immunoSEQ multiplex PCR; TCRdb holds only in-frame clones, not every one. The repertoire consists of 11,000 to 15,000 clones, with approximately 30% occurring once and the leading ten covering more than 5%. V was trimmed by 5 bases and J by 5 bases, leaving 15 bases between them. This CDR3 contains 14 residues. Germline CDR1 reads LNHDA; CDR2 reads SQIVND (reference sequence). A sort after the reaction isolated proliferating CFSE-low CD3+CD4+ and CD3+CD8+ responders. The sample in question was alloreactive CD4+ T cells from a mixed lymphocyte reaction culture, obtained before intestinal transplant. Subset described: CFSE-low proliferating T cells sorted from roughly 6-day pre-transplant mixed lymphocyte reaction (GvH or HvG direction). The receptor was derived from a human patient who received an intestinal transplant. The chain couples TRBV19 to TRBJ1-1; D uncertain. CDR3: CASSSGDRRTEAFF. In DNA, the CDR3 is TGTGCCAGTAGTTCCGGAGACCGGCGGACTGAAGCTTTCTTT. The variable domain in full, with the rest retrieved from reference TRBV19 and TRBJ1-1, is DGGITQSPKYLFRKEGQNVTLSCEQNLNHDAMYWYRQDPGQGLRLIYYSQIVNDFQKGDIAEGYSVSREKKESFPLTVTSAQKNPTAFYLCASSSGDRRTEAFFGQGTRLTVV.